This T cell receptor beta chain emerged from a study of T cell responses to AZD1222 COVID-19 vaccine. Germline V gene sequence: CDR1 LNHDA, CDR2 SQIVND (reference sequence). Trimming removed 7 bases from V and 3 bases from J, with 22 bases in between. This CDR3 comprises 17 residues. This clone is labeled medium-sized. Its target is not known. Using immunoSEQ multiplex PCR, the repertoire was profiled, and TCRdb retains in-frame clones only, with some absent. In the table there are about 100,000 clones, around nine tenths of which are singletons. Study outcomes and limitations: Of spike-specific TCRs, nearly half reportedly target regions left unmutated in variants. All repertoire sampling was performed exclusively after the peak T cell response. Baseline seropositives among AZD1222 recipients totaled only 5 to 7. Females made up more of the donors, who were largely white British, and clonal diversity may have come out too low.

The TCR originated in an adult who received the AZD1222 COVID-19 vaccine. This chain joins TRBV19 and TRBJ1-5; D is possibly TRBD1 (6 bases). The sample here was peripheral blood, taken 28 days after the second AZD1222 dose. This CDR3 is CASTSNRGQGNNQPQHF. Written as DNA, the CDR3 is TGTGCCAGTACCTCCAATCGCGGGCAGGGGAACAATCAGCCCCAGCATTTT.